This T cell receptor (beta chain) came from a study of blood T cell repertoires in COVID-19. This CDR3 is 13 amino acids long. Germline lookup yields CDR1 SNHLY and CDR2 FYNNEI. V was clipped by 6 bases and J by 3 bases, with 11 bases between them. Participants reported their clinical history, and cohort assignment relied on those reports. Original processing notes: Counts of nucleated cells, estimated from reference gene primer amplification, were obtained. The protocol was immunoSEQ multiplex PCR, while the TCRdb copy is restricted to in-frame clones and leaves out a portion. V and J calls and clone size are those listed in that table; D and trimming were worked out from the DNA. The sample lists 150,000 to 200,000 clones; 85% to 90% were seen once.

This chain uses TRBV2 with TRBJ1-1; possible D gene TRBD1, 5 bases. Source material: PBMCs or T cells enriched from blood (not recorded which). This TCR derives from a woman between 50 and 59 years old who had recovered from COVID-19. The CDR3 DNA follows: TGTGCCAGCAGCAAGGGGATGTACACTGAAGCTTTCTTT. Protein: CASSKGMYTEAFF.